This passage covers 14 T cell receptor beta chains from one sample sequenced in a study of T cells after yellow fever vaccination. A single record per CDR3 protein comes from TCRdb applying MiXCR to the 5' RACE reads. The data show about 400,000 distinct CDR3 sequences, with approximately 6% seen just once and about 15% held by the top ten. This specimen was PBMCs, taken 5 days after the yellow fever booster vaccination. The receptors originated from a man aged 25 to 40 who received the YFV17D yellow fever vaccine.

This clonotype appeared many times. The genes are TRBV5-1 and TRBJ2-1; D gene ambiguous. CDR3 length: 15 residues. Trimming took 2 bases from V and 2 from J, leaving 11 bases between them. Germline CDR1 SGHRS, CDR2 YFSETQ. CDR3 amino acids: CASSLSWTAYNEQFF. The CDR3 DNA reads as TGCGCCAGCAGCTTAAGCTGGACCGCCTACAATGAGCAGTTCTTC.

Ten or more counts support this clonotype. The chain uses TRBV20-1 and TRBJ1-5; no firm D call. The CDR3 spans 13 residues. Looked up from germline, CDR1 is DFQATT and CDR2 is SNEGSKA (reference sequence). V gave up 4 bases and J gave up 0 bases, with 7 bases separating them. The CDR3 DNA sequence: TGCAGTGCTAAGAGCACTAGCAATCAGCCCCAGCATTTT. This gives the protein CSAKSTSNQPQHF.

This clonotype was observed at least ten times. The chain carries TRBV11-2 and TRBJ2-7; D is perhaps TRBD2 (6 bases). V lost 5 bases and J 0 bases, leaving 14 bases between the germline ends. Germline CDR1 SGHAT, CDR2 FQNNGV. The CDR3 length is 15 residues. The CDR3, as DNA: TGTGCCAGCAGCCCCCTAGCGCTTAGCTCCTACGAGCAGTACTTC. Translation gives CASSPLALSSYEQYF.

The chain combines TRBV5-4 with TRBJ2-7, with 9 bases lining up with TRBD2. The CDR3 has 14 amino acids. Unmatched junction bases numbered 5, after V lost 2 bases and J lost 5 bases. CDR1 is SGHNT and CDR2 is YYREEE in the germline V gene (reference sequence). The CDR3 protein is CASSFAGGPDEQYF. DNA of the CDR3: TGTGCCAGCAGCTTTGCGGGAGGGCCGGACGAGCAGTACTTC.

V usage is TRBV25-1 and J usage is TRBJ2-7, with unresolved D. V dropped 2 bases and J dropped 4 bases, with 6 bases sitting between them. The CDR3 extends over 12 amino acids. CDR1 and CDR2 (germline): MGHDK, SYGVNS. The CDR3 protein is CASSEGVYEQYF. The CDR3 nucleotides are TGTGCCAGCAGTGAAGGAGTTTACGAGCAGTACTTC.

This rearrangement joins TRBV11-1 to TRBJ2-1; 16 bases are a match to TRBD2. The germline V gene has CDR1 SGHAT and CDR2 FQDESV (reference sequence). V lost 2 bases to trimming and J lost 8 bases; unmatched junction nucleotides: 15. The CDR3 sequence is 20 residues long. The CDR3 sequence: CASSLIPATGTSGRGHEQFF. CDR3 coding DNA: TGTGCCAGCAGCTTAATTCCGGCTACCGGGACTAGCGGGAGGGGGCATGAGCAGTTCTTC.

The table lists this clonotype with a few counts. The J gene is TRBJ2-1, the V gene TRBV6-1; 14 positions match TRBD2. This CDR3 has 15 residues. Germline V gene data show CDR1 as MNHNS and CDR2 as SASEGT. J was trimmed by 9 bases and V by 5 bases; bases with no gene match: 6. This CDR3 is CASSQGLAGAIEQFF. The CDR3 DNA follows: TGTGCCAGCAGTCAGGGACTAGCGGGAGCCATTGAGCAGTTCTTC.

This clonotype appeared a few times. The chain joins TRBV7-9 to TRBJ2-1, with 8 bases matching TRBD1. Unmatched junction bases numbered 7, after V lost 1 base and J lost 5 bases. Germline CDR1 reads SEHNR; CDR2 reads FQNEAQ (reference sequence). There are 16 residues in the CDR3. CDR3 nucleotides: TGTGCCAGCAGCTTAGGCGGACAGGGTATACACAATGAGCAGTTCTTC. Encoded protein: CASSLGGQGIHNEQFF.

This clonotype was counted at least ten times. V usage is TRBV5-1 and J usage is TRBJ2-2; D might be TRBD1 or TRBD2, each matching 6 bases. The germline V gene has CDR1 SGHRS and CDR2 YFSETQ. V dropped 6 bases and J dropped 0 bases, with 15 bases sitting between them. This CDR3 has 16 residues. The CDR3 loop is CASKQGSGTNTGELFF. CDR3 bases: TGCGCCAGCAAACAGGGTAGCGGAACGAACACCGGGGAGCTGTTTTTT.

Many counts were recorded for this clonotype. The chain combines TRBV9 with TRBJ2-1; D may be TRBD2 (5 bases). Germline V gene lookup returns CDR1 SGDLS and CDR2 YYNGEE. V was trimmed by 3 bases and J by 5 bases, leaving 15 bases between them. The CDR3 consists of 15 residues. In nucleotides, the CDR3 is TGTGCCAGCAGCGCCCGGGGAGACGGGGACAATGAGCAGTTCTTC. Encoded protein: CASSARGDGDNEQFF.

This clonotype was picked up a small number of times. This chain uses TRBV11-1 with TRBJ1-1, with 7 bases matching TRBD1. The CDR3 consists of 18 residues. Trimming took 5 bases from V and 0 from J; bases not matched to a gene: 15. CDR1 SGHAT and CDR2 FQDESV come from the germline V gene (reference sequence). The CDR3 bases are TGTGCCAGCAGCACTACTACCGGGACAGAATACATGAACACTGAAGCTTTCTTT. This gives the protein CASSTTTGTEYMNTEAFF.

This clonotype appeared a few times. V and J are TRBV6-1 and TRBJ2-7; D may match TRBD1 or TRBD2 (5 bases each). The CDR3 is 13 residues long. CDR1 MNHNS and CDR2 SASEGT come from the germline V gene. Trimming stripped 6 bases from V and 7 bases from J, with 16 bases between. CDR3 protein: CASRGAGSKEQYF. CDR3 coding DNA: TGTGCCAGCAGAGGGGCAGGGAGTAAAGAGCAGTACTTC.

This clonotype was counted a few times. This chain joins TRBV28 and TRBJ2-2, with TRBD2 as a possible D gene (5 bases). Germline CDR1 and CDR2: MDHEN and SYDVKM. V lost 2 bases to trimming and J lost 6 bases, with 13 bases between them. The CDR3 runs 15 residues. The CDR3 bases are TGTGCCAGCAGTTTAAACGGGATGGGCCCCGGGGAGCTGTTTTTT. This translates into CASSLNGMGPGELFF.

This clonotype was counted ten times or more. This chain uses TRBV7-9 with TRBJ2-2, with D perhaps TRBD2 (6 bases). The length of the CDR3 is 16 residues. V was shortened by 5 bases and J by 0 bases, with 13 bases between the two germline ends. Germline lookup yields CDR1 SEHNR and CDR2 FQNEAQ (reference sequence). CDR3 nucleotides: TGTGCCAGCAGCACTACTAGCTTCTCGAACACCGGGGAGCTGTTTTTT. As protein: CASSTTSFSNTGELFF.